Listed below are T cell receptor beta chains from one sample, sequenced in a study of blood T cell repertoires in COVID-19. Repertoires were generated with immunoSEQ multiplex PCR, while TCRdb's copy carries only in-frame clones and drops some. This repertoire shows about 50,000 clones, 83% found once; its top ten account for around 5.2%. Specimen: peripheral blood. Every receptor here comes from a human donor in a cohort sampled during active COVID-19. Both conserved end residues are part of each CDR3. The D gene is left open where the match is weak. Not every row has a clone size; where given, it reads once, few, many or a size class.

clone_size j_call v_call d_call cdr3_aa cdr3_nt
NA TRBJ2-3 TRBV4-1 NA CASSRFGGSRADTQYF TGCGCCAGCAGCCGATTTGGAGGTTCGAGGGCAGATACGCAGTATTTT
NA TRBJ2-7 TRBV25-1 NA CASSATQNLPPQYF TGTGCCAGCAGTGCCACCCAGAACCTCCCCCCGCAGTACTTC
NA TRBJ2-3 TRBV24-1 TRBD2 CATSDLSGGAKGPDTQYF TGTGCCACCAGTGACCTTAGCGGGGGGGCCAAGGGACCAGATACGCAGTATTTT
NA TRBJ2-2 TRBV5-1 NA CASSLRTANTGELFF TGCGCCAGCAGCCTTCGGACAGCCAACACCGGGGAGCTGTTTTTT
NA TRBJ2-2 TRBV12-5 TRBD1 CASGRQGNTGELFF TGTGCTAGTGGGAGACAGGGGAACACCGGGGAGCTGTTTTTT
NA TRBJ2-7 TRBV19 NA CASSPREFPTYEQYF TGTGCCAGTAGCCCCAGGGAATTCCCCACCTACGAGCAGTACTTC
few TRBJ2-1 TRBV5-1 NA CASSSSGITYNEQFF TGCGCCAGCAGCTCAAGCGGAATCACCTACAATGAGCAGTTCTTC
once TRBJ1-3 TRBV7-9 TRBD1 CASSLTGTERRNTIYF TGTGCCAGCAGCCTAACCGGGACAGAGCGAAGAAACACCATATATTTT
NA TRBJ1-1 TRBV2 NA CASVRVMNTEAFF TGTGCCAGCGTAAGAGTGATGAACACTGAAGCTTTCTTT
NA TRBJ1-1 TRBV28 NA CASSLGGRGVGNTEAFF TGTGCCAGCAGTTTGGGGGGGAGAGGGGTAGGGAACACTGAAGCTTTCTTT
NA TRBJ2-4 TRBV20-1 NA CSARWRNIQYF TGCAGTGCTAGGTGGAGGAACATTCAGTACTTC
NA TRBJ2-7 TRBV3-1/TRBV3-2 TRBD1 CASSQDLGQGWNEQYF TGTGCCAGCAGCCAAGATCTAGGACAGGGGTGGAACGAGCAGTACTTC
once TRBJ2-1 TRBV24-1 TRBD2 CATSDPGGGVENEQFF TGTGCCACCAGTGATCCTGGCGGGGGGGTGGAGAATGAGCAGTTCTTC
NA TRBJ2-7 TRBV13 NA CASSFAGGSYEQYF TGTGCCAGCAGCTTCGCAGGGGGGTCCTACGAGCAGTACTTC
few TRBJ1-2 TRBV4-1 NA CASRSIGGRGYTF TGCGCCAGCCGCTCCATCGGAGGGCGTGGCTACACCTTC
NA TRBJ2-5 TRBV5-4 TRBD1 CASRDRAQETQYF TGTGCCAGCAGGGACAGGGCACAAGAGACCCAGTACTTC
NA TRBJ2-1 TRBV3-1/TRBV3-2 TRBD2 CASSRGLAGGYNEQFF TGTGCCAGCAGCCGCGGACTAGCGGGGGGGTACAATGAGCAGTTCTTC
NA TRBJ1-5 TRBV27 TRBD1 CAIWPDRGVWSGEPQHF TGTGCCATTTGGCCTGACAGGGGAGTTTGGTCTGGGGAGCCCCAGCATTTT
NA TRBJ2-1 TRBV5-1 NA CASSLGGRAGALSSYNEQFF TGCGCCAGCAGCTTGGGGGGGCGGGCAGGTGCCCTAAGCTCCTACAATGAGCAGTTCTTC
NA TRBJ2-1 TRBV19 TRBD2 CASSIATSGGRNEQFF TGTGCCAGTAGTATTGCTACTAGCGGGGGCCGCAATGAGCAGTTCTTC
NA TRBJ2-2 TRBV10-3 TRBD2 CATTAGTTTGELFF TGTGCCACCACCGCCGGGACTACAACCGGGGAGCTGTTTTTT
NA TRBJ2-2 TRBV6-5 NA CASSYSTGLTGELFF TGTGCCAGCAGTTACTCCACAGGGCTCACCGGGGAGCTGTTTTTT
many TRBJ1-2 TRBV5-6 NA CASSLPQGEGYTF TGTGCCAGCAGCTTGCCGCAGGGCGAGGGCTACACCTTC
NA TRBJ1-6 TRBV11-2 TRBD1 CASSQLQGAKGNSPLHF TGTGCCAGCAGCCAATTACAGGGGGCGAAGGGTAATTCACCCCTCCACTTT
NA TRBJ2-3 TRBV19 TRBD2 CASSILGGGRRDTQYF TGTGCCAGTAGTATTTTGGGCGGGGGAAGGAGGGATACGCAGTATTTT
NA TRBJ2-2 TRBV18 NA CASSTQAQGITGELFF TGTGCCAGCTCCACCCAAGCCCAGGGAATAACCGGGGAGCTGTTTTTT
NA TRBJ2-1 TRBV5-5 NA CASSLLDSPPPHEQFF TGTGCCAGCAGTCTGCTGGACTCACCCCCACCCCATGAGCAGTTCTTC
NA TRBJ2-5 TRBV7-6 TRBD1 CASSRTGEETQYF TGTGCCAGCAGCAGGACAGGGGAAGAGACCCAGTACTTC
NA TRBJ1-5 TRBV6-7 NA CASSYAAGGENQPQHF TGTGCCAGCAGTTACGCCGCGGGGGGGGAGAATCAGCCCCAGCATTTT
medium-sized TRBJ2-2 TRBV5-1 TRBD1 CASIEDRAGELFF TGCGCCAGCATCGAGGACAGGGCCGGGGAGCTGTTTTTT
NA TRBJ1-1 TRBV4-1 NA CASSQDPRGTEAFF TGCGCCAGCAGCCAAGACCCCAGGGGAACTGAAGCTTTCTTT
NA TRBJ2-7 TRBV30 TRBD1 CACIIGTGYYEQYF TGTGCCTGTATAATCGGGACAGGTTACTACGAGCAGTACTTC
NA TRBJ1-1 TRBV11-2 TRBD1 CASSSGQGAMLNTEAFF TGTGCCAGCAGCTCGGGACAGGGGGCTATGCTGAACACTGAAGCTTTCTTT